This TCR beta chain was observed in a study of shared clonotypes between healthy human individuals. The overall study: CD4 naive cells filled three plates per donor, CD4 memory three, CD8 naive two and CD8 memory one. Study observations and caveats: It was only blood that was sampled, and tissue repertoires likely differ.

A remark on this clone: Its antigen is still unknown.

Assay: immunoSEQ multiplex PCR; the TCRdb copy retains only in-frame clones and omits some. The sample consists of about 2.4 million clones, under 95% of them appearing once. Germline V lookup: CDR1 LGHNA, CDR2 YNFKEQ. V lost 4 bases and J lost 6, with 13 bases in between. The length of the CDR3 is 14 residues. The J gene is TRBJ1-5, the V gene TRBV4-2, with D tentatively TRBD1 (6 bases). This receptor was identified in a man younger than 35 in good health. Some clones in this sample may be carry-over from other donors' samples. The sequenced sample consisted of naive CD4+ T cells from PBMCs. Subset of the sample: CD45RA+ positively selected. As DNA, the CDR3 is TGTGCCAGCAGCCCCCTACAGGGCCTTCAGCCCCAGCATTTT. Protein sequence: CASSPLQGLQPQHF.